The sample holds many counts of the clone carrying this TCR beta chain. Germline CDR1 is MNHEY and CDR2 is SVGEGT. Trimming stripped 8 bases from V and 3 bases from J, with 14 bases between. The CDR3 has 13 amino acids. RNA transcripts yielded amplified TCR beta CDR3 regions. In the first round, RT-PCR was carried out with HTBI primers, and a multiplex PCR formed the second round. A single record per CDR3 protein comes from TCRdb applying MiXCR to the multiplex PCR reads. The sample consists of a few hundred thousand distinct CDR3 sequences, approximately 16% of them appearing once. This sample stems from a study of Graves' ophthalmopathy and Graves' hyperthyroidism.

The sequence came from a woman younger than 30 with Graves' ophthalmopathy. The rearrangement joins TRBV6-2 or TRBV6-3 to TRBJ2-7, with D perhaps TRBD1 (6 bases). Input material: peripheral blood. The CDR3 DNA follows: TGTGCCAGCCGGGACACGGCTTTCTACGAGCAGTACTTC. Its translation: CASRDTAFYEQYF.